This entry lists 18 T cell receptor beta chains sequenced from one sample in a study of blood T cell repertoires in COVID-19. Repertoires were generated with immunoSEQ multiplex PCR, while TCRdb's copy carries only in-frame clones and drops some. There are 100,000 to 120,000 clones in the sample; around four fifths occur only once, and roughly a fifth lies in the top ten. The specimen was peripheral blood. Every receptor here comes from a woman in her seventies with acute or convalescent COVID-19.

This clone has only one observation. This rearrangement joins TRBV3-1 (or the pseudogene TRBV3-2) to TRBJ2-7; D is unclear. This CDR3 has 12 residues. Germline V gene sequence: CDR1 LGHDT, CDR2 YNNKEL (reference sequence). V dropped 3 bases and J dropped 7 bases, with 10 bases sitting between them. The CDR3 region is CASSHEPGEQYF. In nucleotides, the CDR3 is TGTGCCAGCAGCCACGAGCCGGGTGAGCAGTACTTC.

This clone came up a few times. CDR3 sequence reads: CASKSGGTDTQYF. For the CDR3, the DNA is TGTGCCAGCAAGTCCGGGGGCACAGATACGCAGTATTTT. The chain combines TRBV28 with TRBJ2-3, with D possibly TRBD2 on 5 matching bases. Germline values: CDR1 MDHEN, CDR2 SYDVKM. The CDR3 consists of 13 residues. Trimming took 7 bases from V and 1 from J, leaving 9 bases between them. The complete variable domain, with remaining parts taken from reference TRBV28 and TRBJ2-3, reads DVKVTQSSRYLVKRTGEKVFLECVQDMDHENMFWYRQDPGLGLRLIYFSYDVKMKEKGDIPEGYSVSREKKERFSLILESASTNQTSMYLCASKSGGTDTQYFGPGTRLTVL.

The J gene is TRBJ2-1, the V gene TRBV27, with D perhaps matching TRBD2 (6 bases). V was clipped by 5 bases and J by 6 bases, with 14 bases between them. CDR1 is MNHEY, CDR2 SMNVEV, per germline (reference sequence). CDR3 length: 14 amino acids. Written as DNA, the CDR3 is TGTGCCAGCAGTACATCTCCGGAGGGCAATGAGCAGTTCTTC. It is translated as CASSTSPEGNEQFF.

This clone was counted only a few times. This chain uses TRBV28 with TRBJ1-2; 7 positions match TRBD1. Trimming took 5 bases from V and 2 from J; bases not matched to a gene: 5. The CDR3 totals 14 residues. The germline V gene encodes CDR1 MDHEN and CDR2 SYDVKM. The CDR3 loop is CASSLLTGNYGYTF. CDR3 nucleotide sequence: TGTGCCAGCAGTCTCTTGACAGGGAACTATGGCTACACCTTC.

The J gene is TRBJ1-2, the V gene TRBV21-1; the table names TRBD1, a call not compared with the DNA. TRBV21-1 is flagged as a pseudogene. This CDR3 region has 12 residues. The CDR3 region has the DNA TGTGCCAGCAGCCATACCCCGACACCGTGCACCTTC. Translated: CASSHTPTPCTF.

The V and J genes are TRBV18 and TRBJ1-1; 7 bases fit TRBD1. The CDR3 has 18 amino acids. Trimming at V came to 2 bases and at J to 1 base, leaving 13 bases not matched to a gene. Looked up from germline, CDR1 is KGHSH and CDR2 is LQKENI. The CDR3 here is CASSPTVQTGYGNTEAFF. The CDR3 coding sequence is TGTGCCAGCTCACCAACCGTCCAGACAGGGTACGGGAACACTGAAGCTTTCTTT.

The gene calls are TRBV5-6 and TRBJ2-7; TRBD1 is a possible D gene (6 bases). Germline loops: CDR1 SGHDT, CDR2 YYEEEE. The germline V and J ends were trimmed by 1 base and 9 bases, with 14 bases remaining between them. The CDR3 runs to 13 residues. CDR3 sequence: CASSLYREGGQYF. CDR3 sequence (DNA): TGTGCCAGCAGCTTGTACAGGGAAGGAGGGCAGTACTTC.

The gene calls are TRBV2 and TRBJ1-5; 8 bases match TRBD1. The trim removed 7 bases at V and 7 bases at J, leaving 9 bases unmatched. This CDR3 has 14 amino acids. CDR1 and CDR2 (germline): SNHLY, FYNNEI. CDR3 residues: CASKSEQGAQPQHF. DNA of the CDR3: TGTGCCAGCAAAAGTGAGCAGGGGGCACAGCCCCAGCATTTT.

The rearrangement joins TRBV6-5 to TRBJ2-2; D is uncertain. Germline CDR1 and CDR2: MNHEY and SVGAGI. Trimming left V 2 bases short and J 2 bases short, with 9 bases between. This CDR3 region has 15 residues. The CDR3 DNA reads TGTGCCAGCAGTTACGTTTGGAGTAACACCGGGGAGCTGTTTTTT. Translating gives CASSYVWSNTGELFF.

The V call is TRBV24-1, the J call TRBJ1-2, with D hard to call. With 2 bases removed from V and 0 bases from J, the gap between germline ends came to 9 bases. CDR1 and CDR2 (germline): KGHDR, SFDVKD. This CDR3 is 15 amino acids long. The CDR3 region is CATSDSGKSNYGYTF. Here the CDR3 DNA reads TGTGCCACCAGTGATTCGGGAAAGTCTAACTATGGCTACACCTTC.

The chain has TRBV30 and TRBJ1-2; D is undetermined. Germline-derived CDR1 and CDR2 are GTSNPN and SVGIG (reference sequence). The CDR3 is made up of 12 amino acids. V dropped 0 bases and J dropped 8 bases, with 10 bases sitting between them. The CDR3 loop reads CAWSVRVRGYTF. In DNA, the CDR3 is TGTGCCTGGAGTGTGAGGGTCCGAGGCTACACCTTC.

This clone came up a few times. The chain uses TRBV9 and TRBJ2-3; 11 bases line up with TRBD2. Unmatched junction bases numbered 9, after V lost 3 bases and J lost 6 bases. The CDR3 sequence is 16 residues long. CDR1 and CDR2 (germline): SGDLS, YYNGEE. CDR3 coding DNA: TGTGCCAGCAGCGACCCTTCTAGCGGGGGGATGGATACGCAGTATTTT. It translates to CASSDPSSGGMDTQYF.

The chain has TRBV11-1 and TRBJ1-1, with D possibly TRBD1 on 5 matching bases. CDR3 length: 13 amino acids. Trimming cost V 5 bases and J 8 bases, with 15 bases left between them. Per the germline V gene, CDR1 is SGHAT and CDR2 is FQDESV (reference sequence). CDR3 bases: TGTGCCAGCAGCGTGGGACTCCCCGAAGAAGCTTTCTTT. Its translation is CASSVGLPEEAFF.

The chain employs TRBV7-9 and TRBJ1-1, with D unclear. Trimming removed 4 bases from V and 6 bases from J, with 24 bases in between. The germline V gene has CDR1 SEHNR and CDR2 FQNEAQ (reference sequence). The CDR3 is 17 amino acids. In nucleotides, the CDR3 is TGTGCCAGCAGCTCCCATGAACTGTCCGGTATTCGATCTGAAGCTTTCTTT. Its translation: CASSSHELSGIRSEAFF. The entire variable domain, with the rest obtained from reference TRBV7-9 and TRBJ1-1, is as follows: DTGVSQNPRHKITKRGQNVTFRCDPISEHNRLYWYRQTLGQGPEFLTYFQNEAQLEKSRLLSDRFSAERPKGSFSTLEIQRTEQGDSAMYLCASSSHELSGIRSEAFFGQGTRLTVV.

The rearrangement uses TRBV11-2 and TRBJ2-7, with a tentative D call TRBD1 (5 bases). The CDR3 extends over 13 amino acids. Germline loops: CDR1 SGHAT, CDR2 FQNNGV. V was cut by 1 base and J by 6 bases, with 10 bases left in between. The CDR3 loop is CASSLAGPPEQYF. The CDR3 nucleotides read TGTGCCAGCAGCTTAGCAGGGCCCCCCGAGCAGTACTTC.

V usage is TRBV5-6 and J usage is TRBJ1-1; 12 bases are a match to TRBD1. Germline-derived CDR1 and CDR2 are SGHDT and YYEEEE. This CDR3 region has 16 residues. Unmatched junction bases numbered 5, after V lost 4 bases and J lost 1 base. CDR3 amino acids: CASSGDRGRGNTEAFF. For the CDR3, the DNA is TGTGCCAGCAGCGGGGACAGGGGGCGCGGGAACACTGAAGCTTTCTTT.

The V and J genes are TRBV11-2 and TRBJ2-3; 8 nucleotides agree with TRBD2. The CDR3 length is 15 residues. J lost 2 bases, V lost 3 bases, and 4 bases had no gene match. Germline CDR1 SGHAT, CDR2 FQNNGV. CDR3 region: CASSFGLADTDTQYF. The DNA for the CDR3 is TGTGCCAGCAGCTTCGGACTAGCCGACACAGATACGCAGTATTTT.

The rearrangement links TRBV21-1 to TRBJ2-1; the table names TRBD1, a call not compared with the DNA. TRBV21-1 is annotated as a pseudogene. The CDR3 loop spans 16 amino acids. CDR3 loop: CASSKRAGGCYNEQFF. In DNA, the CDR3 is TGTGCCAGCAGCAAACGCGCAGGGGGCTGCTACAATGAGCAGTTCTTC.